The 32 T cell receptor beta chains given below trace back to one sample, sequenced in a study of shared clonotypes between healthy human individuals. TCRdb's copy holds only in-frame clones and misses some; the assay was immunoSEQ multiplex PCR. This sample has 2 million to 2.5 million clones; 95% occur once, and the top ten carry 0.13%. The specimen was naive CD4+ T cells sorted from blood. The subset here: CD45RA+ positively selected. The receptors shown here come from a man aged 18-30 years in good health.

This chain links TRBV22-1 with TRBJ1-4. TRBV22-1 represents a pseudogene. This CDR3 contains 15 residues. The CDR3 here is CPGSARTLPGEKLFF. The CDR3 nucleotides are TGTCCTGGGAGCGCACGGACCTTACCCGGGGAAAAACTGTTTTTT.

Turning to this clone: The sample has other DNA sequences that encode this CDR3 too. The rearrangement links TRBV11-3 to TRBJ2-1, with D tentatively TRBD1 (5 bases). The CDR3 contains 14 residues. V was pared by 1 base and J by 5 bases, with 9 bases between. Per the germline V gene, CDR1 is SGHNT and CDR2 is YENEEA. The CDR3 region has the DNA TGTGCCAGCAGCTTAGGACAGACAAACAATGAGCAGTTCTTC. Translated, it gives CASSLGQTNNEQFF.

The chain links TRBV5-1 to TRBJ2-6; 8 positions match TRBD1. The germline V gene encodes CDR1 SGHRS and CDR2 YFSETQ. V dropped 3 bases and J dropped 0; count of bases not matched to a gene: 5. This CDR3 is 17 amino acids long. The CDR3 bases are TGCGCCAGCAGCTCGGGACAGGTTTCCTCTGGGGCCAACGTCCTGACTTTC. It translates to CASSSGQVSSGANVLTF.

J is TRBJ2-3 and V is TRBV29-1; 12 bases are a match to TRBD2. The length of the CDR3 is 17 residues. Germline lookup yields CDR1 SQVTM and CDR2 ANQGSEA. J was trimmed by 0 bases and V by 4 bases; bases with no gene match: 8. DNA of the CDR3: TGCAGCGTTGGTTCCCGGACTAGCGGGGCTAGCACAGATACGCAGTATTTT. Translating it yields CSVGSRTSGASTDTQYF.

Points on this clone: This specimen includes other DNA sequences encoding the same CDR3. Written as DNA, the CDR3 is TGTGCCTGGAAGACAGGGAATCAGCCCCAGCATTTT. This codes for CAWKTGNQPQHF. The chain is built from TRBV30 and TRBJ1-5, with 7 positions matching TRBD1. The V segment lost 4 bases and the J segment 4 bases; nucleotides outside the gene matches: 1. Per germline, CDR1 GTSNPN and CDR2 SVGIG (reference sequence). This CDR3 is built from 12 residues.

The chain couples TRBV30 to TRBJ1-1; no firm D call. This CDR3 is 12 amino acids long. V lost 3 bases and J 14 bases, leaving 19 bases between the germline ends. Germline CDR1 and CDR2: GTSNPN and SVGIG (reference sequence). The CDR3 reads CAWRGNTERFFF. For the CDR3, the DNA is TGTGCCTGGAGGGGTAACACAGAAAGGTTCTTCTTT.

The CDR3 DNA is TGTGCCACTCAAACCGGGGCCAGCTACACTGAAGCTTTCTTT. It specifies CATQTGASYTEAFF. The V gene is TRBV15, the J gene TRBJ1-1, with D perhaps matching TRBD1 (5 bases). This CDR3 contains 14 residues. Trimming removed 9 bases at V and 3 bases at J, with 17 bases between. CDR1 and CDR2 from the germline V gene are LNHNV and YYDKDF (reference sequence).

The CDR3 region has the DNA TGTGCCAGCTCACCCTCGAGAGAAGAGACCCAGTACTTC. Amino acid sequence: CASSPSREETQYF. The chain is built from TRBV18 and TRBJ2-5; D is ambiguous. The CDR3 has 13 residues. V was trimmed by 3 bases and J by 3 bases, leaving 8 bases between them. Germline CDR1 reads KGHSH; CDR2 reads LQKENI. The full variable domain, rest sourced from reference TRBV18 and TRBJ2-5, is NAGVMQNPRHLVRRRGQEARLRCSPMKGHSHVYWYRQLPEEGLKFMVYLQKENIIDESGMPKERFSAEFPKEGPSILRIQQVVRGDSAAYFCASSPSREETQYFGPGTRLLVL.

The rearrangement links TRBV5-4 to TRBJ2-5; 16 positions agree with TRBD2. With 4 bases clipped from V and 5 bases from J, the junction kept 11 bases outside the gene matches. Germline lookup yields CDR1 SGHNT and CDR2 YYREEE (reference sequence). The CDR3 is 18 amino acids. CDR3 bases: TGTGCCAGCAGCCCGGGACTAGCGGGAGGGCCGGAGGGGGAGACCCAGTACTTC. This sequence encodes CASSPGLAGGPEGETQYF.

The rearrangement links TRBV25-1 to TRBJ1-2, with D possibly matching TRBD1 (6 bases). This CDR3 region has 14 residues. Germline values: CDR1 MGHDK, CDR2 SYGVNS. The V and J ends lost 6 bases and 2 bases respectively, with 13 bases between them. CDR3 protein: CASSPTGTNYGYTF. The CDR3 DNA reads as TGTGCCAGCAGCCCTACAGGGACCAACTATGGCTACACCTTC.

V gene TRBV5-1 combines with J gene TRBJ1-4, with 8 bases aligning to TRBD1. Per germline, CDR1 SGHRS and CDR2 YFSETQ. The CDR3 runs 14 residues. Losses at the gene ends were 1 base for V and 5 bases for J; bases not matched to a gene: 1. The CDR3 here is CASSLQGANEKLFF. DNA of the CDR3: TGCGCCAGCAGCTTGCAGGGGGCGAATGAAAAACTGTTTTTT.

As for this clone: Different DNA sequences within this sample yield the same CDR3. V and J are TRBV28 and TRBJ2-3, with D perhaps TRBD2 (6 bases). The CDR3 is 14 residues long. Trimming took off 2 bases at V and 1 base at J, with 7 bases between the two ends. Germline CDR1 MDHEN, CDR2 SYDVKM. CDR3 sequence reads: CASSLGGGTDTQYF. In DNA form, the CDR3 reads TGTGCCAGCAGTTTAGGAGGGGGCACAGATACGCAGTATTTT.

A word on this clone: In the same sample, other DNA sequences code for this CDR3. This chain uses TRBV5-1 with TRBJ2-3; D uncertain. Germline CDR1 reads SGHRS; CDR2 reads YFSETQ. V lost 0 bases, J lost 0 bases, and 5 bases lay in between. This CDR3 has 14 residues. As DNA, the CDR3 is TGCGCCAGCAGCTTGGCCAAGAGCACAGATACGCAGTATTTT. This encodes CASSLAKSTDTQYF.

V usage is TRBV6-1 and J usage is TRBJ1-2, with TRBD1 matching 7 bases. The CDR3 extends over 15 amino acids. The V gene's germline CDR1 is MNHNS and CDR2 SASEGT. Trimming at V came to 0 bases and at J to 4 bases, leaving 5 bases not matched to a gene. The CDR3 reads CASSEARGRAYGYTF. The CDR3 nucleotides are TGTGCCAGCAGTGAAGCGAGGGGGCGCGCCTATGGCTACACCTTC.

This clone has just one count. J is TRBJ1-2 and V is TRBV15; TRBD1 agrees at 7 bases. The V and J ends lost 1 base and 4 bases, in that order; junction bases with no gene match: 6. Germline CDR1 LNHNV, CDR2 YYDKDF (reference sequence). This CDR3 has 15 residues. CDR3 residues: CATSRAGTVSYGYTF. The CDR3 DNA is TGTGCCACCAGCAGAGCGGGGACAGTGTCCTATGGCTACACCTTC.

The chain employs TRBV7-6 and TRBJ2-7; D uncertain. CDR3 length: 14 residues. V was shortened by 5 bases and J by 2 bases, with 13 bases between the two germline ends. From germline, CDR1 is SGHVS and CDR2 FNYEAQ. In nucleotides, the CDR3 is TGTGCCAGCAGCCCCACATTGGGAACCTACGAGCAGTACTTC. This codes for CASSPTLGTYEQYF.

The chain couples TRBV5-6 to TRBJ2-1, with a possible D match to TRBD2 (5 bases). In germline, CDR1 is SGHDT, CDR2 YYEEEE. This CDR3 is built from 15 residues. Trimming left V 4 bases short and J 8 bases short, with 19 bases between. The CDR3 here is CASSGPGNDNDEQFF. CDR3 bases: TGTGCCAGCAGCGGACCGGGAAACGACAACGATGAGCAGTTCTTC.

Points on this clone: The same CDR3 can be traced to other DNA sequences in this sample. V is TRBV7-2 and J is TRBJ2-7; the D call may be TRBD1 or TRBD2 (5 bases each). This CDR3 has 15 amino acids. The germline CDR1 and CDR2 sequences are SGHTA and FQGNSA. Trimming pared 0 bases from V and 3 bases from J, leaving 12 bases between. CDR3 amino acids: CASSLASGTGYEQYF. In nucleotides, the CDR3 is TGTGCCAGCAGCTTAGCGTCCGGGACGGGCTACGAGCAGTACTTC.

Note on this clone: This CDR3 is also generated by other DNA sequences in the sample. V gene TRBV7-2 combines with J gene TRBJ1-5; no clear D gene. The CDR3 sequence is 15 residues long. The germline CDR1 and CDR2 sequences are SGHTA and FQGNSA. V lost 1 base, J lost 5 bases, and 12 bases lay in between. The CDR3 here is CASSLDGDRYQPQHF. The DNA of the CDR3 is TGTGCCAGCAGCTTAGACGGGGATCGTTATCAGCCCCAGCATTTT.

The chain uses TRBV5-6 and TRBJ2-5; the match to TRBD1 covers 8 bases. The CDR3 is 17 residues long. V dropped 3 bases and J dropped 4; count of bases not matched to a gene: 14. Germline values: CDR1 SGHDT, CDR2 YYEEEE. The CDR3 nucleotides are TGTGCCAGCAGCTCACTATGGACAGGGCCGTCGGGAGAGACCCAGTACTTC. It codes for CASSSLWTGPSGETQYF. Full variable domain (outside the CDR3, taken from reference TRBV5-6 and TRBJ2-5): DAGVTQSPTHLIKTRGQQVTLRCSPKSGHDTVSWYQQALGQGPQFIFQYYEEEERQRGNFPDRFSGHQFPNYSSELNVNALLLGDSALYLCASSSLWTGPSGETQYFGPGTRLLVL.

This sequence joins TRBV5-1 and TRBJ2-1; 13 bases line up with TRBD2. This CDR3 is built from 15 residues. With 4 bases clipped from V and 9 bases from J, the junction kept 7 bases outside the gene matches. Germline V CDR1 and CDR2: SGHRS, YFSETQ. The CDR3 DNA is TGCGCCAGCAGCCTCGGACTAGCGGGAGTCAGTGAGCAGTTCTTC. Its translation: CASSLGLAGVSEQFF.

The rearrangement joins TRBV10-3 to TRBJ2-1; D is perhaps TRBD1 (5 bases). The CDR3 has 13 amino acids. CDR1 and CDR2 (germline): ENHRY, SYGVKD. V was trimmed by 6 bases and J by 3 bases, leaving 9 bases between them. The CDR3 DNA is TGTGCCATCAGGTTGGACAACTACAATGAGCAGTTCTTC. Its translation is CAIRLDNYNEQFF.

CDR3 protein: CASSSGRKYGYTF. For the CDR3, the DNA is TGTGCCAGCAGTTCGGGACGGAAATATGGCTACACCTTC. The V call is TRBV6-5, the J call TRBJ1-2, with a weak D call TRBD1 (5 bases). This CDR3 has 13 amino acids. The V and J ends lost 4 bases and 5 bases respectively, with 11 bases between them. Germline V gene data show CDR1 as MNHEY and CDR2 as SVGAGI.

The CDR3 nucleotides read TGCGCCAGCACTCGACAGGTGTGCTCCTACGAGCAGTACTTC. Amino acid sequence: CASTRQVCSYEQYF. The chain is built from TRBV10-1 and TRBJ2-7, with TRBD1 as a possible D gene (6 bases). The V gene lost 7 bases and the J gene lost 0 bases, with 13 bases spanning the gap. The germline V gene encodes CDR1 WNHNN and CDR2 SYGVQD (reference sequence). The CDR3 totals 14 residues.

The CDR3 loop is CASSYALQAIEQFF. CDR3 sequence (DNA): TGTGCCAGCAGCTATGCGTTACAAGCGATAGAGCAGTTCTTC. The rearrangement uses TRBV11-2 and TRBJ2-1; D not certain. The V end lost 4 bases, the J end lost 10 bases, and 17 bases lay between the germline ends. The germline V gene has CDR1 SGHAT and CDR2 FQNNGV. This CDR3 is 14 amino acids long.

This rearrangement joins TRBV5-3 to TRBJ1-2; no reliable D call. TRBV5-3 is an ORF for which the function is uncertain. The CDR3 spans 13 residues. The V and J ends lost 1 base and 6 bases respectively, with 10 bases between them. CDR3 nucleotides: TGTGCCAGAAGCTTGCCCATCTGGGATGGCTACACCTTC. Residues: CARSLPIWDGYTF.

This rearrangement joins TRBV30 to TRBJ2-2; a possible D gene is TRBD2 (6 bases). The CDR3 is 14 residues long. V lost 0 bases and J 6 bases, leaving 11 bases between the germline ends. Germline values: CDR1 GTSNPN, CDR2 SVGIG (reference sequence). This chain's CDR3 is CAWSVMGGSGELFF. CDR3 DNA: TGTGCCTGGAGTGTGATGGGGGGATCCGGGGAGCTGTTTTTT.

This chain links TRBV5-3 with TRBJ2-7; 11 bases are shared with TRBD2. TRBV5-3 is identified as an open reading frame with a role that is uncertain. The CDR3 spans 15 residues. V lost 5 bases to trimming and J lost 3 bases; unmatched junction nucleotides: 7. CDR3 sequence (DNA): TGTGCCAGAAGGCCTACTAGCGGGAGCGACTACGAGCAGTACTTC. Its translation: CARRPTSGSDYEQYF.

The rearrangement joins TRBV29-1 to TRBJ2-7; D could derive from TRBD1 or TRBD2 (5 bases each). Per germline, CDR1 SQVTM and CDR2 ANQGSEA. The CDR3 extends over 14 amino acids. The V end lost 5 bases, the J end lost 2 bases, and 16 bases lay between the germline ends. CDR3 sequence reads: CSVLTPGRPYEQYF. In DNA, the CDR3 is TGCAGCGTTCTAACCCCGGGACGTCCCTACGAGCAGTACTTC.

The gene calls are TRBV5-1 and TRBJ2-6, with TRBD2 as a possible D gene (5 bases). CDR1 is SGHRS, CDR2 YFSETQ, per germline. The CDR3 length is 17 residues. The germline V and J ends were trimmed by 3 bases and 3 bases, with 16 bases remaining between them. CDR3 amino acids: CASSSVTRESGANVLTF. CDR3 nucleotide sequence: TGCGCCAGCAGCTCGGTTACGAGGGAAAGTGGGGCCAACGTCCTGACTTTC.

This sequence joins TRBV30 and TRBJ2-6; D may correspond to TRBD1 or TRBD2 (6 bases each). Germline-derived CDR1 and CDR2 are GTSNPN and SVGIG (reference sequence). V was trimmed by 0 bases and J by 4 bases, leaving 13 bases between them. This CDR3 has 16 residues. CDR3 nucleotides: TGTGCCTGGAGTGTAGGAGGGACAACCGGGGCCAACGTCCTGACTTTC. It translates to CAWSVGGTTGANVLTF.

The chain carries TRBV28 and TRBJ1-2; 9 positions agree with TRBD1. Germline V gene lookup returns CDR1 MDHEN and CDR2 SYDVKM. After removal of 6 bases from V and 5 bases from J, the junction contained 7 bases not matched to a gene. CDR3 size: 14 residues. CDR3 bases: TGTGCCAGCAGGTTTCCGGGACAGGGTTATGGCTACACCTTC. Protein product: CASRFPGQGYGYTF.